This TCR beta chain was captured by sequencing in a study of shared T cell receptors in the human thymus (dated by TCRdb to the early 2020s). For the wider study: The study examined how self-reactive, shared T-cell receptor alpha chains are generated in the human thymus.

Of note for this clone: Its target antigen remains unknown. The record has no base qualities; no much larger clone is one base away.

Via the germline V gene (reference sequence), CDR1 is GTSNPN and CDR2 SVGIG. V and J are truncated by 8 bases and 0 bases respectively, leaving an intervening sequence of 14 bases. The CDR3 covers 14 residues, taking in both the cysteine and the phenylalanine. The entry retains the CDR3 DNA only, 42 bases that are in frame from base 1. Libraries were made using the immunoSEQ multiplex PCR assay. Here the immuneACCESS table is served through TCRdb, limited to in-frame sequences with V and J called. Missing clones are a known gap in these copies; in checked studies unresolved V genes cover under half, and the rest lacks a known reason. The sample table records about 380,000 clones; about 95% of these occur just once. In total, the top ten clones hold approximately 0.02% of the sample.

The material sequenced was thymocytes. The sequence came from a human donor. The rearrangement combines TRBV30 with TRBJ1-5; the D gene identity is not certain. CDR3 loop: CAMGCGLSNQPQHF. The nucleotide sequence reads TGTGCCATGGGCTGTGGGCTTAGCAATCAGCCCCAGCATTTT.